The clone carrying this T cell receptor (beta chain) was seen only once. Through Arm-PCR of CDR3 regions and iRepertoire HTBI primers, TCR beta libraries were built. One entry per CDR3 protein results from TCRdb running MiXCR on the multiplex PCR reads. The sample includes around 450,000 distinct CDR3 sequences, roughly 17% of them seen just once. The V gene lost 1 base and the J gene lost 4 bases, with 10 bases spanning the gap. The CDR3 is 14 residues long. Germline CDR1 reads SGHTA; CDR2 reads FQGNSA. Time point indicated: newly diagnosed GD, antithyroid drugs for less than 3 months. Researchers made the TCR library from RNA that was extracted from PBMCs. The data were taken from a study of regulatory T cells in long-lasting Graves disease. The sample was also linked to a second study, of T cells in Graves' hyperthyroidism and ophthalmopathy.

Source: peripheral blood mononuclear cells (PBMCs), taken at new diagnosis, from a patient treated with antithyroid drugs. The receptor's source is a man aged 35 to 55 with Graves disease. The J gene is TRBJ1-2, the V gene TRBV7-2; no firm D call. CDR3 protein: CASSLGSSTYGYTF. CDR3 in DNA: TGTGCCAGCAGCTTAGGAAGCAGCACCTATGGCTACACCTTC.